One and the same sample provided the 24 T cell receptor beta chains below, sequenced in a study of blood T cell repertoires in COVID-19. Sequencing used immunoSEQ multiplex PCR; TCRdb keeps in-frame clones, though not all of them. The data contain roughly 80,000 clones, approximately 78% of them singletons. Sequencing was done on a sample of peripheral blood. The origin of the receptors is a woman aged 55-70 years with acute or convalescent COVID-19.

Here the CDR3 DNA reads TGTGCCAGCAGCTTAATGCAGGGAAGCAATGAGCAGTTCTTC. It is translated as CASSLMQGSNEQFF. The V gene is TRBV11-2, the J gene TRBJ2-1; the D gene is possibly TRBD1 (5 bases). Between the trimmed V and J ends, which lost 2 bases and 6 bases, there was a span of 11 bases. The CDR3 sequence is 14 residues long. Germline loops: CDR1 SGHAT, CDR2 FQNNGV.

The table lists this clone with a few counts. The rearrangement joins TRBV5-1 to TRBJ2-1, with 7 bases that match TRBD1. CDR3 length: 16 amino acids. Germline values: CDR1 SGHRS, CDR2 YFSETQ. V gave up 2 bases and J gave up 8 bases; unmatched junction bases: 13. The CDR3 region is CASSLVLGGFNYEQFF. In DNA, the CDR3 is TGCGCCAGCAGCTTAGTACTAGGGGGCTTCAATTATGAGCAGTTCTTC.

By proportion, this clone is medium-sized. J is TRBJ2-1 and V is TRBV27; TRBD1 matches at 9 bases. Germline lookup yields CDR1 MNHEY and CDR2 SMNVEV (reference sequence). The CDR3 contains 17 residues. The J segment lost 5 bases and the V segment lost 6 bases, leaving 14 bases of the junction unmatched. The CDR3, as DNA: TGTGCCAGCAGGGTGCAGCCGGGACAGGGCACCGACAATGAGCAGTTCTTC. This gives the protein CASRVQPGQGTDNEQFF.

This clone is classed as medium-sized. The rearrangement joins TRBV4-1 to TRBJ1-1; no definite D call. Between the trimmed V and J ends, which lost 2 bases and 1 base, there was a span of 11 bases. This CDR3 has 15 amino acids. The germline gives CDR1 MGHRA, CDR2 YSYEKL. The CDR3 spells CASSQLVTANTEAFF. DNA for the CDR3: TGCGCCAGCAGCCAACTTGTCACAGCGAACACTGAAGCTTTCTTT.

The chain joins TRBV7-9 to TRBJ2-3; 9 bases match TRBD1. The CDR3 is 15 residues long. Losses at the gene ends were 5 bases for V and 3 bases for J; bases not matched to a gene: 6. CDR1 and CDR2 (germline): SEHNR, FQNEAQ (reference sequence). The chain's CDR3 is CASSPGQGFTDTQYF. The CDR3 DNA sequence: TGTGCCAGCAGCCCGGGACAGGGTTTTACAGATACGCAGTATTTT.

This clone came up a few times. The chain recombines TRBV9 with TRBJ2-1; maybe TRBD1 (5 bases). CDR3 size: 14 residues. Germline V CDR1 and CDR2: SGDLS, YYNGEE. Trimming shortened V by 2 bases and J by 6 bases, and 12 bases separated the two germline ends. The CDR3 is CASSVRQGGNEQFF. DNA for the CDR3: TGTGCCAGCAGCGTCCGGCAGGGCGGCAATGAGCAGTTCTTC.

The chain uses TRBV27 and TRBJ1-6; 7 nucleotides line up with TRBD1. Germline CDR1 and CDR2: MNHEY and SMNVEV (reference sequence). The CDR3 has 15 amino acids. V was pared by 2 bases and J by 7 bases, with 5 bases of the junction left unmatched. This CDR3 is CASSLGTVENSPLHF. The CDR3, as DNA: TGTGCCAGCAGTTTAGGGACAGTGGAGAATTCACCCCTCCACTTT.

The chain has TRBV6-6 and TRBJ2-1; D perhaps matches TRBD1 (6 bases). Between the trimmed V and J ends, which lost 5 bases and 12 bases, there was a span of 17 bases. Germline V gives CDR1 MNHNY, CDR2 SVGAGI (reference sequence). The CDR3 loop spans 13 amino acids. This CDR3 is CASSPTEQGPQFF. The CDR3 DNA reads TGTGCCAGCAGTCCAACGGAACAGGGACCGCAGTTCTTC.

This sequence joins TRBV30 and TRBJ1-1, with 8 bases lining up with TRBD1. Losses at the gene ends were 1 base for V and 4 bases for J; bases not matched to a gene: 2. The CDR3 contains 13 residues. The germline V gene has CDR1 GTSNPN and CDR2 SVGIG (reference sequence). This CDR3 is CAWSEQGGTEAFF. CDR3 sequence (DNA): TGTGCCTGGAGTGAACAGGGGGGCACTGAAGCTTTCTTT.

V and J are TRBV29-1 and TRBJ1-1; 9 bases agree with TRBD1. J lost 11 bases, V lost 6 bases, and 10 bases had no gene match. CDR1 and CDR2 (germline): SQVTM, ANQGSEA. The CDR3 is 12 amino acids. The CDR3 coding sequence is TGCAGCGTCCAAGCTACAGGGGGCCAGGCTTTCTTT. Encoded protein: CSVQATGGQAFF. The full variable domain, completed using reference TRBV29-1 and TRBJ1-1, is SAVISQKPSRDICQRGTSLTIQCQVDSQVTMMFWYRQQPGQSLTLIATANQGSEATYESGFVIDKFPISRPNLTFSTLTVSNMSPEDSSIYLCSVQATGGQAFFGQGTRLTVV.

This clone appeared once. The chain recombines TRBV9 with TRBJ1-1; D is possibly TRBD1 (5 bases). With 4 bases removed from V and 1 base from J, the gap between germline ends came to 11 bases. CDR3 length: 14 amino acids. Germline-derived CDR1 and CDR2 are SGDLS and YYNGEE. The CDR3 nucleotides read TGTGCCAGCAGCAAAAGGGGCACGAACACTGAAGCTTTCTTT. Encoded protein: CASSKRGTNTEAFF.

The V gene is TRBV5-1, the J gene TRBJ2-3, with 7 bases fitting TRBD2. Per the germline V gene, CDR1 is SGHRS and CDR2 is YFSETQ. Trimming cost V 1 base and J 1 base; bases outside gene matches: 6. The CDR3 extends over 16 amino acids. The DNA for the CDR3 is TGCGCCAGCAGCTTGTGGCGGGGGTACGGCACAGATACGCAGTATTTT. It specifies CASSLWRGYGTDTQYF.

V gene TRBV19 combines with J gene TRBJ1-5; no reliable D call. The CDR3 is 16 amino acids. Germline CDR1 is LNHDA and CDR2 is SQIVND (reference sequence). V dropped 3 bases and J dropped 1 base, with 13 bases sitting between them. The CDR3 sequence is CASSMGGLRSNQPQHF. In nucleotides, the CDR3 is TGTGCCAGTAGTATGGGAGGTCTTAGAAGCAATCAGCCCCAGCATTTT.

This clone appeared a single time. J is TRBJ2-2 and V is TRBV24-1; 7 bases match TRBD1. With 4 bases clipped from V and 4 bases from J, the junction kept 5 bases outside the gene matches. Germline CDR1 is KGHDR and CDR2 is SFDVKD. The CDR3 runs 15 residues. The CDR3 sequence: CATSDPGQTTGELFF. The CDR3 nucleotides read TGTGCCACCAGTGACCCGGGACAGACCACCGGGGAGCTGTTTTTT.

The chain uses TRBV6-5 and TRBJ2-3; 10 bases agree with TRBD2. The CDR3 extends over 14 amino acids. Germline trimming cut 6 bases from V and 1 base from J; bases unmatched to any gene: 1. The germline V gene has CDR1 MNHEY and CDR2 SVGAGI. CDR3 region: CASRSGGGTDTQYF. CDR3 nucleotides: TGTGCCAGCAGAAGCGGGGGGGGCACAGATACGCAGTATTTT.

The chain combines TRBV10-2 with TRBJ1-1; D gene uncertain. The germline gives CDR1 WSHSY, CDR2 SAAADI. Trimming took 2 bases from V and 5 from J, leaving 6 bases between them. The CDR3 is 12 residues long. This chain's CDR3 is CASSEGETEAFF. Here the CDR3 DNA reads TGCGCCAGCAGTGAGGGAGAGACTGAAGCTTTCTTT.

CDR3 DNA: TGTGCCAGCAGCTTAGATGGGGGGAAGCAAGAGACCCAGTACTTC. Its translation is CASSLDGGKQETQYF. This chain joins TRBV7-9 and TRBJ2-5, with D possibly TRBD2 on 6 matching bases. Trimming shortened V by 1 base and J by 2 bases, and 11 bases separated the two germline ends. The CDR3 has 15 residues. The germline V gene has CDR1 SEHNR and CDR2 FQNEAQ (reference sequence).

The genes are TRBV4-1 and TRBJ1-2; 7 bases align to TRBD1. Germline V gene sequence: CDR1 MGHRA, CDR2 YSYEKL. V lost 1 base and J lost 0; bases outside the gene matches: 2. The CDR3 runs 15 residues. The CDR3 region is CASSQGGGSNYGYTF. The CDR3 DNA sequence: TGCGCCAGCAGCCAAGGAGGGGGCTCTAACTATGGCTACACCTTC.

The rearrangement links TRBV4-2 to TRBJ1-1; D gene uncertain. CDR3 length equals 12 residues. Germline V gene lookup returns CDR1 LGHNA and CDR2 YNFKEQ. Trimming stripped 3 bases from V and 2 bases from J, with 4 bases between. This CDR3 reads CASSHGNTEAFF. The CDR3, as DNA: TGTGCCAGCAGCCACGGTAACACTGAAGCTTTCTTT.

The V gene is TRBV28, the J gene TRBJ1-1; maybe TRBD1 (6 bases). The CDR3 is made up of 13 amino acids. Per the germline V gene, CDR1 is MDHEN and CDR2 is SYDVKM. V was cut by 3 bases and J by 6 bases, with 11 bases left in between. The chain's CDR3 is CASSLLTGAEAFF. CDR3 nucleotides: TGTGCCAGCAGTTTGTTGACAGGTGCTGAAGCTTTCTTT.

In this sample, this clone turned up a few times. V is TRBV7-2 and J is TRBJ2-5; TRBD1 might be the D (5 bases). CDR3 length equals 16 residues. The V end was cut by 5 bases, the J end by 0 bases, with 16 bases between. Germline CDR1 reads SGHTA; CDR2 reads FQGNSA. CDR3 in DNA: TGTGCCAGCAGCCCGAGTTTTCCAGGGAACCAAGAGACCCAGTACTTC. Its translation: CASSPSFPGNQETQYF.

The chain joins TRBV4-1 to TRBJ1-1; 11 bases fit TRBD1. There are 16 residues in the CDR3. CDR1 and CDR2 from the germline V gene are MGHRA and YSYEKL. With 3 bases clipped from V and 4 bases from J, the junction kept 7 bases outside the gene matches. Here the CDR3 reads CASSHPGGTGGTEAFF. CDR3 nucleotides: TGCGCCAGCAGCCACCCAGGTGGGACAGGGGGCACTGAAGCTTTCTTT.

This chain links TRBV6-6 with TRBJ1-5; 8 bases agree with TRBD1. From germline, CDR1 is MNHNY and CDR2 SVGAGI (reference sequence). Losses at the gene ends were 6 bases for V and 7 bases for J; bases not matched to a gene: 11. The CDR3 has 15 residues. This chain's CDR3 is CASSLNQGAGQPQHF. The DNA of the CDR3 is TGTGCCAGCAGCCTAAATCAGGGGGCAGGGCAGCCCCAGCATTTT.

The gene calls are TRBV27 and TRBJ1-1, with D unclear. CDR3 length: 15 amino acids. The ends were cut back, 5 bases at V and 1 base at J, with 14 bases in the middle. CDR1 is MNHEY and CDR2 is SMNVEV in the germline V gene (reference sequence). The CDR3 loop is CASSPAGVRNTEAFF. In nucleotides, the CDR3 is TGTGCCAGCAGTCCCGCAGGCGTTAGGAACACTGAAGCTTTCTTT.